The next 18 T cell receptor beta chains were all read from a single sample in a study of identical twins. Each CDR3 protein is one row after TCRdb ran MiXCR on the 5' RACE reads. Counted here are about 810,000 distinct CDR3 sequences, over 9% occurring once; the ten biggest clones make up under 2%. These data also featured in a second study, about yellow fever vaccine responses in identical twins.

Sequencing input: PBMCs. These receptors were collected from a woman younger than 35 in good health.

This clonotype came up a few times. The chain joins TRBV10-3 to TRBJ1-1; TRBD1 matches 8 bases. With 4 bases clipped from V and 4 bases from J, the junction kept 8 bases outside the gene matches. In germline, CDR1 is ENHRY, CDR2 SYGVKD. This CDR3 has 15 residues. CDR3: CAISALTGVGTEAFF. CDR3 DNA: TGTGCCATCAGTGCCCTGACAGGGGTCGGCACTGAAGCTTTCTTT.

This clonotype was counted only a few times. The chain is built from TRBV24-1 and TRBJ2-5, with no clear D. From germline, CDR1 is KGHDR and CDR2 SFDVKD. CDR3 length equals 14 residues. Trimming left V 4 bases short and J 4 bases short, with 12 bases between. The chain's CDR3 is CATSDPTLPETQYF. For the CDR3, the DNA is TGTGCCACCAGTGACCCGACCCTGCCAGAGACCCAGTACTTC.

Written as DNA, the CDR3 is TGTGCCAGCAGTTTAGGCCCGGACAGGGGGTCTGGGGCCAACGTCCTGACTTTC. Residues: CASSLGPDRGSGANVLTF. The chain couples TRBV27 to TRBJ2-6, with TRBD1 identical over 10 bases. Germline values: CDR1 MNHEY, CDR2 SMNVEV (reference sequence). The CDR3 is made up of 18 amino acids. The J segment lost 1 base and the V segment lost 2 bases, leaving 5 bases of the junction unmatched.

This rearrangement joins TRBV3-1 to TRBJ1-2; the D gene is possibly TRBD1 (5 bases). V dropped 8 bases and J dropped 3 bases, with 13 bases sitting between them. The CDR3 runs 13 residues. Germline CDR1 and CDR2: LGHDT and YNNKEL (reference sequence). Here the CDR3 DNA reads TGTGCCAGCCAACAGAAGGGGCACTATGGCTACACCTTC. It translates to CASQQKGHYGYTF. The full variable domain, rest sourced from reference TRBV3-1 and TRBJ1-2, is DTAVSQTPKYLVTQMGNDKSIKCEQNLGHDTMYWYKQDSKKFLKIMFSYNNKELIINETVPNRFSPKSPDKAHLNLHINSLELGDSAVYFCASQQKGHYGYTFGSGTRLTVV.

This chain joins TRBV20-1 and TRBJ1-3, with TRBD1 as a possible D gene (6 bases). Per germline, CDR1 DFQATT and CDR2 SNEGSKA (reference sequence). The CDR3 is 14 amino acids. V was pared by 5 bases and J by 2 bases, with 13 bases between. Here the CDR3 reads CSAPKGGAGNTIYF. In DNA form, the CDR3 reads TGCAGTGCTCCGAAAGGGGGGGCTGGAAACACCATATATTTT.

The gene calls are TRBV7-2 and TRBJ1-5; perhaps TRBD1 as D (5 bases). The CDR3 is made up of 16 amino acids. Germline V lookup: CDR1 SGHTA, CDR2 FQGNSA. V lost 2 bases and J lost 2, with 13 bases in between. This CDR3 is CASSLFGGGGNQPQHF. CDR3 bases: TGTGCCAGCAGCTTATTCGGGGGTGGTGGCAATCAGCCCCAGCATTTT.

This clonotype turned up a few times. This chain uses TRBV3-1 with TRBJ2-3; possibly TRBD1 for D (5 bases). The germline V gene encodes CDR1 LGHDT and CDR2 YNNKEL (reference sequence). V gave up 2 bases and J gave up 5 bases, with 11 bases separating them. CDR3 length: 14 amino acids. CDR3 protein: CASSQTVGVDTQYF. For the CDR3, the DNA is TGTGCCAGCAGCCAAACAGTAGGGGTAGATACGCAGTATTTT.

The chain links TRBV29-1 to TRBJ2-7; perhaps TRBD1 as D (5 bases). Looked up from germline, CDR1 is SQVTM and CDR2 is ANQGSEA. V was clipped by 7 bases and J by 4 bases, with 14 bases between them. The CDR3 has 12 amino acids. DNA of the CDR3: TGCAGCGCACCACCCAGGGATTACGAGCAGTACTTC. Its protein product is CSAPPRDYEQYF.

The CDR3 nucleotides read TGTGCCATCGGATTAGCGGGGACTGAAGAGACCCAGTACTTC. Translation gives CAIGLAGTEETQYF. This chain joins TRBV10-3 and TRBJ2-5; 8 nucleotides match TRBD2. The trim removed 8 bases at V and 3 bases at J, leaving 8 bases unmatched. CDR1 and CDR2 from the germline V gene are ENHRY and SYGVKD. The CDR3 contains 14 residues.

In DNA, the CDR3 is TGTGCCAGCAGTTCCCGACAGTATAGCAATCAGCCCCAGCATTTT. Its translation: CASSSRQYSNQPQHF. The chain uses TRBV28 and TRBJ1-5, with D perhaps TRBD1 (5 bases). V was clipped by 4 bases and J by 0 bases, with 10 bases between them. Per germline, CDR1 MDHEN and CDR2 SYDVKM. The length of the CDR3 is 15 residues.

The chain combines TRBV5-5 with TRBJ2-7; 8 positions match TRBD2. Trimming at V came to 1 base and at J to 1 base, leaving 10 bases not matched to a gene. The CDR3 totals 17 residues. Germline CDR1 and CDR2: SGHKS and YYEKEE (reference sequence). This CDR3 reads CASSLTPHSGGSYEQYV. The CDR3 DNA reads as TGTGCCAGCAGCTTGACCCCCCACAGCGGGGGATCCTACGAGCAGTACGTC.

This clonotype was detected ten times or more. V is TRBV12-3 or TRBV12-4 and J is TRBJ2-7; TRBD1 matches at 8 bases. There are 14 residues in the CDR3. The trim removed 5 bases at V and 2 bases at J, leaving 5 bases unmatched. The CDR3 protein is CASSPRTGPYEQYV. The CDR3 DNA reads TGTGCCAGCAGTCCCCGGACAGGGCCCTACGAGCAGTACGTC.

This clonotype was counted between two and nine times. The rearrangement links TRBV20-1 to TRBJ2-5, with 8 bases identical to TRBD2. The germline V gene has CDR1 DFQATT and CDR2 SNEGSKA (reference sequence). The CDR3 has 12 amino acids. The CDR3 is CSPSGLVATQYF. CDR3 DNA sequence: TGCAGCCCCTCGGGACTAGTGGCGACCCAGTACTTC.

This clonotype was counted only a few times. The gene calls are TRBV7-9 and TRBJ2-6; 9 nucleotides align to TRBD1. Germline values: CDR1 SEHNR, CDR2 FQNEAQ (reference sequence). This CDR3 region has 15 residues. Trimming took 4 bases from V and 4 from J; bases not matched to a gene: 2. CDR3 region: CASSWTGVGANVLTF. In DNA form, the CDR3 reads TGTGCCAGCAGCTGGACAGGGGTCGGGGCCAACGTCCTGACTTTC.

The chain has TRBV10-3 and TRBJ2-7, with TRBD2 matching 14 bases. The CDR3 spans 16 residues. The germline V gene encodes CDR1 ENHRY and CDR2 SYGVKD. The V gene end was trimmed by 2 bases and the J gene end by 7 bases; junction bases not matched to a gene: 7. DNA of the CDR3: TGTGCCATCAGTGAGCCCGGGACTAGCGGGAGTATAGAGCAGTACTTC. This encodes CAISEPGTSGSIEQYF.

In this sample, this clonotype turned up a few times. The chain uses TRBV12-3 or TRBV12-4 and TRBJ2-7; TRBD1 agrees at 12 bases. J gave up 4 bases and V 8 bases, and 9 bases lay outside the gene matches. The CDR3 is made up of 15 amino acids. The DNA of the CDR3 is TGTGCCAGCGGGACCGGGACAGGGGGCGCGTACGAGCAGTACTTC. Translating gives CASGTGTGGAYEQYF.

A few counts support this clonotype. The V and J genes are TRBV6-1 and TRBJ1-2; 7 nucleotides align to TRBD1. In germline, CDR1 is MNHNS, CDR2 SASEGT. J was trimmed by 4 bases and V by 4 bases; bases with no gene match: 6. The CDR3 spans 14 residues. CDR3 sequence reads: CASSGGQLAYGYTF. Written as DNA, the CDR3 is TGTGCCAGCAGTGGGGGACAGCTGGCCTATGGCTACACCTTC.

This clonotype was detected ten times or more. V usage is TRBV15 and J usage is TRBJ1-1; D not resolved. The germline V gene encodes CDR1 LNHNV and CDR2 YYDKDF (reference sequence). This CDR3 is 15 amino acids long. V gave up 0 bases and J gave up 5 bases, with 13 bases separating them. Written as DNA, the CDR3 is TGTGCCACCAGCAGAGAGATAGGGCGAGGGACTGAAGCTTTCTTT. It translates to CATSREIGRGTEAFF.